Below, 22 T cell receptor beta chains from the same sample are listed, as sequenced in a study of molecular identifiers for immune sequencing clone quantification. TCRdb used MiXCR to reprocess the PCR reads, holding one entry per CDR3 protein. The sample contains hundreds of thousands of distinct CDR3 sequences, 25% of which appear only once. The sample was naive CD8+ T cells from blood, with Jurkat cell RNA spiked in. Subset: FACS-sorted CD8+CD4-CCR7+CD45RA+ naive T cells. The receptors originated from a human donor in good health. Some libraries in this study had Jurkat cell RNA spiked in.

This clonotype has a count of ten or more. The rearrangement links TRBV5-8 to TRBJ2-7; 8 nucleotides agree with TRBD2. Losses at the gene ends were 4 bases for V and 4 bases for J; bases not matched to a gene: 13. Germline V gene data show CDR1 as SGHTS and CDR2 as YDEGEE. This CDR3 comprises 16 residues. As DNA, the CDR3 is TGTGCCAGCAGCCCCGATATGGCGGGGGGCTTGTACGAGCAGTACTTC. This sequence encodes CASSPDMAGGLYEQYF.

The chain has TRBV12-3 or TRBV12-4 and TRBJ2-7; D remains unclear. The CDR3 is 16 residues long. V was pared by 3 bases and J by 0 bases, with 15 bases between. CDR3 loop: CASSFRTGESSYEQYF. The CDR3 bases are TGTGCCAGCAGTTTCCGGACGGGTGAGAGCTCCTACGAGCAGTACTTC.

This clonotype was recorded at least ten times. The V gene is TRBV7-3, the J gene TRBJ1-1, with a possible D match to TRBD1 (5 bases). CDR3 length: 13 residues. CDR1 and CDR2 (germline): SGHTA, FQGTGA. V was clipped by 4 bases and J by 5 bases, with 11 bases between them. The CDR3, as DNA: TGTGCCAGCAGCTCTCAGGGACGTACTGAAGCTTTCTTT. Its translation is CASSSQGRTEAFF.

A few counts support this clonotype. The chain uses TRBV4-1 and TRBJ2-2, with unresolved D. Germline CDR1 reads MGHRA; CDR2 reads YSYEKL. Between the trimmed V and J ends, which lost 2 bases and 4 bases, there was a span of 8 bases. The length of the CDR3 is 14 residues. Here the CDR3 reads CASSQFISTGELFF. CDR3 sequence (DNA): TGCGCCAGCAGCCAATTCATATCCACCGGGGAGCTGTTTTTT.

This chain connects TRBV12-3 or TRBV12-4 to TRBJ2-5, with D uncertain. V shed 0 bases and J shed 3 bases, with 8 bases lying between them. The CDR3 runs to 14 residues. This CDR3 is CASSLAGWEETQYF. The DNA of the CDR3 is TGTGCCAGCAGTTTAGCTGGGTGGGAAGAGACCCAGTACTTC.

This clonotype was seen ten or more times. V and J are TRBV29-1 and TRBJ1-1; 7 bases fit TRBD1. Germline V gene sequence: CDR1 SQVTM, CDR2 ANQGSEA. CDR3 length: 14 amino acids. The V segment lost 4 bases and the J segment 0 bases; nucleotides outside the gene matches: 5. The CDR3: CSVVDRDMNTEAFF. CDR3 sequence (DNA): TGCAGCGTTGTTGACAGGGACATGAACACTGAAGCTTTCTTT.

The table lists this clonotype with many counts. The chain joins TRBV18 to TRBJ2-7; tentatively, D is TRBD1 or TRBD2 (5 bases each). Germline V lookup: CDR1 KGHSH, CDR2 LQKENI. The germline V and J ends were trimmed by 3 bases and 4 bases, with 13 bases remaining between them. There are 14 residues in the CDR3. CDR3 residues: CASSPRPEGYEQYF. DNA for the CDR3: TGTGCCAGCTCACCGAGGCCCGAGGGGTACGAGCAGTACTTC.

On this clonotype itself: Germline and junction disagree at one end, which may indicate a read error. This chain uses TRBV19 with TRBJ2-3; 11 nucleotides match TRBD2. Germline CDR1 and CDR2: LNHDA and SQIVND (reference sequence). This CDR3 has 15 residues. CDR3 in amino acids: CASSLSGGALDTQCF. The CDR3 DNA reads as TGTGCCAGTAGCCTTAGCGGGGGGGCCTTGGATACGCAGTGTTTT.

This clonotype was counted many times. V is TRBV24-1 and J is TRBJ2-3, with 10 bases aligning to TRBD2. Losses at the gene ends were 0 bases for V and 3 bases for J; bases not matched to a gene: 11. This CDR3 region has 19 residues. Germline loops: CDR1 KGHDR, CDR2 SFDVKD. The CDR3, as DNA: TGTGCCACCAGTGATTTGTCCGAGCGGGAGGGGCCCAGGACAGATACGCAGTATTTT. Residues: CATSDLSEREGPRTDTQYF.

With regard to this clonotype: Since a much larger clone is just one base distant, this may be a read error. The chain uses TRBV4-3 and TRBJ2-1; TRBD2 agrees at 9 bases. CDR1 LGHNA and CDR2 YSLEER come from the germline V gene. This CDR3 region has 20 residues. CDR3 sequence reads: CASNQDQDNYRLSGRNEQFF. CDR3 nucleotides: TGCGCCAGCAACCAAGATCAGGACAACTATAGACTAAGCGGGAGGAATGAGCAGTTCTTC.

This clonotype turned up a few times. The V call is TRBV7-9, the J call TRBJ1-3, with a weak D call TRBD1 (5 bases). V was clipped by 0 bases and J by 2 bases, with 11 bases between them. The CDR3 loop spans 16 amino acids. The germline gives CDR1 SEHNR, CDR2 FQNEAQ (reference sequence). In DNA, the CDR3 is TGTGCCAGCAGCTTAGCGCGGGGGGTGCCTGGAAACACCATATATTTT. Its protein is CASSLARGVPGNTIYF.

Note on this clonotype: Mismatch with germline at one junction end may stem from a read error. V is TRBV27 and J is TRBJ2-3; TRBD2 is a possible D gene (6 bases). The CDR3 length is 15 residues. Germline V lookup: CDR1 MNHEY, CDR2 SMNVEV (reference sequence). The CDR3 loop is CASNSVRDCKDTQCF. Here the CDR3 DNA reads TGTGCCAGCAATTCCGTCCGGGACTGCAAAGATACGCAGTGTTTT.

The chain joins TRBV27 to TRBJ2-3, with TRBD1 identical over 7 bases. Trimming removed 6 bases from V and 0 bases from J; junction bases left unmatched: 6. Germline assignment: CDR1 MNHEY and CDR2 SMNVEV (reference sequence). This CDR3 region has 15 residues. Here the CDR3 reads CASRLGTASTDTQYF. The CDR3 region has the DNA TGTGCCAGCAGGCTTGGGACAGCTAGCACAGATACGCAGTATTTT.

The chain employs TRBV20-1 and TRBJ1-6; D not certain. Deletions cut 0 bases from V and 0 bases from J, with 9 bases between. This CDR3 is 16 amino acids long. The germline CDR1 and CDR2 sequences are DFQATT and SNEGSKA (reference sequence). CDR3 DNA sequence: TGCAGTGCTAGAGATTTGAAAAGCTCCTATAATTCACCCCTCCACTTT. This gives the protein CSARDLKSSYNSPLHF.

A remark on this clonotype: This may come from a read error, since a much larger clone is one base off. The DNA for the CDR3 is TGCAGTGCCTACCTTGGGTTTACAGATACGCAGTATTTT. It is translated as CSAYLGFTDTQYF. The rearrangement joins TRBV20-1 to TRBJ2-3; D is undetermined. With 6 bases removed from V and 3 bases from J, the gap between germline ends came to 13 bases. Germline CDR1 and CDR2: DFQATT and SNEGSKA (reference sequence). The CDR3 covers 13 residues.

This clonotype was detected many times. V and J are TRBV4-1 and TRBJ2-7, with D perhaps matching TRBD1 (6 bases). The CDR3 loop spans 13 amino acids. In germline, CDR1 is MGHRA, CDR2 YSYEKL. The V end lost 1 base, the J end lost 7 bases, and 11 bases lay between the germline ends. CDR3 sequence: CASSQGTEYEQYF. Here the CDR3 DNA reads TGCGCCAGCAGCCAAGGGACAGAATATGAGCAGTACTTC.

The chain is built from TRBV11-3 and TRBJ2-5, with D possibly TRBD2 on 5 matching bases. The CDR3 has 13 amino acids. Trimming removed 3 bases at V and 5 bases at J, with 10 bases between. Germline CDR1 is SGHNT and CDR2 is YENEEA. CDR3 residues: CASSFRGSETQYF. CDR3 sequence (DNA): TGTGCCAGCAGCTTTCGGGGATCCGAGACCCAGTACTTC. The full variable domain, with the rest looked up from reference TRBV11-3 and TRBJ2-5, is EAGVVQSPRYKIIEKKQPVAFWCNPISGHNTLYWYLQNLGQGPELLIRYENEEAVDDSQLPKDRFSAERLKGVDSTLKIQPAELGDSAVYLCASSFRGSETQYFGPGTRLLVL.

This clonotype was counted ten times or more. For the CDR3, the DNA is TGCAGCGTTGAGCGTGACTTAAACACCGGGGAGCTGTTTTTT. It encodes CSVERDLNTGELFF. The chain uses TRBV29-1 and TRBJ2-2, with D uncertain. The germline V gene encodes CDR1 SQVTM and CDR2 ANQGSEA. Trimming left V 3 bases short and J 2 bases short, with 10 bases between. The CDR3 has 14 residues.

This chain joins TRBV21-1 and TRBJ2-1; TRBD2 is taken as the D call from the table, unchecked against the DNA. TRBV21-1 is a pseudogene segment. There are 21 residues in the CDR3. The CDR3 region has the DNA TGTGCCAGCAGCGGGTACGATAGCGGACTAGCGGGAGGGCCCTCCTACAATGAGCAGTTCTTC. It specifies CASSGYDSGLAGGPSYNEQFF.

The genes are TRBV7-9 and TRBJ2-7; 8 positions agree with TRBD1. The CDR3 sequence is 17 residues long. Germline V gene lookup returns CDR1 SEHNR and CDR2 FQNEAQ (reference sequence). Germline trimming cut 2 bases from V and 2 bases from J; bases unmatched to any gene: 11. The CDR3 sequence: CASSLIVGTGPTYEQYF. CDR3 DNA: TGTGCCAGCAGCTTAATTGTGGGGACAGGCCCAACCTACGAGCAGTACTTC.

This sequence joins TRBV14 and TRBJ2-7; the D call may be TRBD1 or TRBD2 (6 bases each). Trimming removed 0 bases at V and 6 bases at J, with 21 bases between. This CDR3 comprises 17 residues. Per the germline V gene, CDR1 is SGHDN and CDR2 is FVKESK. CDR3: CASSQDRGQADSGEQYF. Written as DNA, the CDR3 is TGTGCCAGCAGCCAAGATCGGGGGCAGGCCGACTCCGGCGAGCAGTACTTC.

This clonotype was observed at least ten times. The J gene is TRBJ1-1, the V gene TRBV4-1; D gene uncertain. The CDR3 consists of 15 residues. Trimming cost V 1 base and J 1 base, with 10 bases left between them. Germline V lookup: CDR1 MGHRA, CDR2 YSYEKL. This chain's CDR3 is CASSQAEVGNTEAFF. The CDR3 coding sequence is TGCGCCAGCAGCCAAGCAGAAGTAGGGAACACTGAAGCTTTCTTT.